This is a list of T cell receptor beta chains from one sample in a study of tumor and adjacent non-tumor tissue in lung cancer. TCRdb processed the multiplex PCR reads anew with MiXCR; each CDR3 protein has one entry. The sample lists around 100,000 distinct CDR3 sequences, about 60% seen once, with approximately 18% in the top ten. The material sequenced was distant non-tumor lung tissue. Receptors were obtained from a man aged 25 to 45 with non-small cell lung cancer. The CDR3 runs from the conserved cysteine through the conserved F or W.

v_call	j_call	cdr3_aa
TRBV4-2	TRBJ2-1	CASSREWSRRGAYSEQFF
TRBV11-2	TRBJ2-1	CASNLVASRTDEQFF
TRBV6-1	TRBJ2-7	CAYTPYGQIADEQNF
TRBV6-2/TRBV6-3	TRBJ1-2	CASRGEGSNGYTF
TRBV11-2	TRBJ2-7	CTSSLAQEETSGVYEQYF
TRBV20-1	TRBJ2-1	CSAGASGVPSYNEQFF
TRBV4-3	TRBJ2-2	CASSQGRTSGTTGELFF
TRBV11-1	TRBJ2-1	CARSLGTGRDEQFF
TRBV11-1	TRBJ1-2	CANSFPGQGFGYTF
TRBV11-2	TRBJ2-5	CASAGFGVSETQCF
TRBV29-1	TRBJ2-1	CSVEGRRNNEQFF
TRBV6-6	TRBJ2-7	CASSPPDSEYEQYF
TRBV10-3	TRBJ1-1	CAIGTGLETEALF
TRBV6-1	TRBJ2-3	CASSGTSWSTDTQYF
TRBV10-3	TRBJ2-7	CAISDGDAYEQYF
TRBV20-1	TRBJ2-7	CSARREGTSYEQYF
TRBV29-1	TRBJ2-3	CSVGSGTVGDTQYF
TRBV12-5	TRBJ1-6	CASGRTGVGWNSPLHF
TRBV28	TRBJ1-3	CATSGNTIYF
TRBV10-3	TRBJ2-2	CAISERGGGLGGEQFF
TRBV11-2	TRBJ2-1	CASSPWICHYNEQFF